The rows below give T cell receptor beta chains drawn from one sample of a study of radiotherapy plus CTLA-4 blockade in lung cancer. Generated by immunoSEQ multiplex PCR, the TCRdb table keeps only in-frame clones and is missing some. The sample consists of tens of thousands of clones, roughly four fifths of them appearing once. The specimen comprised peripheral blood, sampled from a patient treated with radiotherapy plus ipilimumab. The receptors here all came from a human donor with non-small cell lung cancer that progressed on radiotherapy plus ipilimumab. Each CDR3 is given with its conserved first and last residue. A D gene is named only where the DNA matches it firmly.

CASSQQWTGVSYEQYF,TRBD1,TRBV11-1
CASSPDSWLGEKLFF,-,TRBV7-9
CASSVGPYLYNEQFF,-,TRBV6-1
CASSQTTGIDEQYF,TRBD1,TRBV4-1
CASSPPSLVEQFF,-,TRBV18
CASSVGGALDNEQFF,-,TRBV9
CASSPGRLYQETQYF,-,TRBV7-7
CASSQGTGVVQFF,TRBD1,TRBV14
CASSPLGRVNQPQHF,-,TRBV27
CASSLDTYEQYF,-,TRBV7-9
CALQGITNEQYF,-,TRBV2
CASSVFNEQFF,-,TRBV5-1
CASRGTATIEQYF,-,TRBV2
CASEGYNQPQHF,-,TRBV9
CASSLDMEAFF,-,TRBV11-2
CASSKRGGTTGELFF,TRBD2,TRBV2
CSVERGILLEQFF,TRBD2,TRBV29-1
CASSLFPGGNQPQHF,-,TRBV28
CSLQTRSAQETQYF,-,TRBV29-1
CASSLTGNPYNEQFF,-,TRBV5-1
CASSTQDRNKNYEQYF,-,TRBV5-4
CASSFGTTGRKNIQYF,-,TRBV28
CASSIGRASWYEQYF,-,TRBV21-1
CASSLAGPQDEQYF,-,TRBV5-4
CASSEEKLYGYTF,-,TRBV10-2
CAGVASGGGGGYTF,-,TRBV30
CASSEQTSGSPDTQYF,TRBD2,TRBV7-8
CASSVQGAPTAYEQYF,TRBD1,TRBV19
CASSQGEGGSGNTIYF,-,TRBV4-2
CASSQVRVIGALYEQYF,-,TRBV4-1
CASSLDWSSEAFF,-,TRBV7-9
CASSFLDRTYEQYF,-,TRBV27
CASSQETREPHYGYTF,-,TRBV4-2
CSSWTGNYGYTF,TRBD1,TRBV29-1
CASSSGGASSYNEQFF,TRBD2,TRBV5-6
CASSIITGTPPDTQYF,-,TRBV19
CAGSLAGGPLAKNIQYF,TRBD2,TRBV5-4
CSVRGAGRYEQFF,-,TRBV29-1
CASSTPGQGFYEQYF,TRBD1,TRBV28
CASSSGTGGTKNIQYF,TRBD1,TRBV27